These T cell receptor beta chains were read from a single sample in a study of graft-versus-host responses after intestinal transplantation. Sequencing used immunoSEQ multiplex PCR; TCRdb keeps in-frame clones, though not all of them. The sample consists of more than 40,000 clones, 95% of them appearing once. No antigen is known for these receptors. Sequencing was performed on unstimulated CD8+ T cells sorted from spleen or lymph node cells, taken before transplant. The receptors derive from a human donor who was the organ donor for an intestinal transplant. Each CDR3 is given with its conserved first and last residue. A D gene is named only where the DNA matches it firmly. Not all rows give a size; the values are once, few, many and, for expanded clones, a class.

V: TRBV5-1; size: -; D: TRBD2; J: TRBJ2-1; DNA: TGCGCCAGCAGCCAGCCTCCCTCGGGGGGAGAAAATGAGCAGTTCTTC; CDR3: CASSQPPSGGENEQFF
V: TRBV7-2; size: -; D: TRBD1; J: TRBJ1-4; DNA: TGTGCCAGCAGCTTATACCAGGGGGAGGGTAATGAAAAACTGTTTTTT; CDR3: CASSLYQGEGNEKLFF
V: TRBV28; size: -; D: -; J: TRBJ2-1; DNA: TGTGCCAGCAGTTTTGCCGGACAGTACAATGAGCAGTTCTTC; CDR3: CASSFAGQYNEQFF
V: TRBV27; size: -; D: TRBD2; J: TRBJ2-4; DNA: TGTGCCAGCAGCCCCGGGGGGGTTGGGCCCAAAAACATTCAGTACTTC; CDR3: CASSPGGVGPKNIQYF
V: TRBV7-9; size: once; D: -; J: TRBJ2-1; DNA: TGTGCCAGCAGCTTGGGACTGTACAATGAGCAGTTCTTC; CDR3: CASSLGLYNEQFF
V: TRBV19; size: -; D: TRBD1; J: TRBJ2-3; DNA: TGTGCCAGTAGTAGAAGGACAGGGGACACAGATACGCAGTATTTT; CDR3: CASSRRTGDTDTQYF
V: TRBV14; size: -; D: -; J: TRBJ1-2; DNA: TGTGCCAGCAGCCCCGCTAACTATGGCTACACCTTC; CDR3: CASSPANYGYTF
V: TRBV7-8; size: -; D: -; J: TRBJ1-4; DNA: TGTGCCAGCAGCTTAGAACCGACCGGGACGACTAATGAAAAACTGTTTTTT; CDR3: CASSLEPTGTTNEKLFF
V: TRBV19; size: -; D: -; J: TRBJ1-4; DNA: TGTGCCAGTAGTATAGGGCAGGGGACTAATGAAAAACTGTTTTTT; CDR3: CASSIGQGTNEKLFF
V: TRBV28; size: -; D: -; J: TRBJ1-6; DNA: TGTGCCAGCGAGCCACGCAGGGAGAATTCACCCCTCCACTTT; CDR3: CASEPRRENSPLHF
V: TRBV13; size: -; D: -; J: TRBJ1-2; DNA: TGTGCCAGCAGCTTAAGGGGGGGTAAGAAGGGCTACACCTTC; CDR3: CASSLRGGKKGYTF
V: TRBV11-2; size: -; D: -; J: TRBJ1-4; DNA: TGTGCCAGCAGCAGGGGCGTGGGGGGTGAAAAACTGTTTTTT; CDR3: CASSRGVGGEKLFF
V: TRBV10-2; size: -; D: -; J: TRBJ2-2; DNA: TGCGCCAGCAGTGCTTTATGGACAGTATTTGGGAACACCGGGGAGCTGTTTTTT; CDR3: CASSALWTVFGNTGELFF
V: TRBV29-1; size: -; D: -; J: TRBJ1-2; DNA: TGCAGCGTTGAGGCGTCCGGGTATTATGGCTACACCTTC; CDR3: CSVEASGYYGYTF
V: TRBV28; size: once; D: -; J: TRBJ2-3; DNA: TGTGCCAGCAGTTCGTCTAGGGGAGGCACAGATACGCAGTATTTT; CDR3: CASSSSRGGTDTQYF
V: TRBV30; size: -; D: -; J: TRBJ2-5; DNA: TGTGCCTGGACCACAGGGTTAGGGACCCAGTACTTC; CDR3: CAWTTGLGTQYF
V: TRBV10-2; size: -; D: TRBD1; J: TRBJ1-6; DNA: TGCGCCAGCAGTGAGTCGACAGGGGGCAATTCACCCCTCCACTTT; CDR3: CASSESTGGNSPLHF
V: TRBV4-3; size: -; D: -; J: TRBJ1-2; DNA: TGCGCCAGCAGCCAAGATCCCCCAGCGGTTGAGGGACCTAACTATGGCTACACCTTC; CDR3: CASSQDPPAVEGPNYGYTF
V: TRBV4-1; size: -; D: -; J: TRBJ2-1; DNA: TGCGCCAGCAGCCAAACCCAGGGGCAAGGGTCCTACAATGAGCAGTTCTTC; CDR3: CASSQTQGQGSYNEQFF
V: TRBV29-1; size: -; D: TRBD1; J: TRBJ1-1; DNA: TGCAGCGTTGAAACGGGGACAGGGTTTTTTGGCGAAGCTTTCTTT; CDR3: CSVETGTGFFGEAFF
V: TRBV19; size: -; D: -; J: TRBJ1-1; DNA: TGTGCCAGCATTGGGGGTTTTGCTGAAGCTTTCTTT; CDR3: CASIGGFAEAFF
V: TRBV27; size: -; D: -; J: TRBJ2-7; DNA: TGTGCCAGCAGTTTATCGAGAAGGGGCGACGAGCAGTACTTC; CDR3: CASSLSRRGDEQYF
V: TRBV28; size: once; D: -; J: TRBJ2-7; DNA: TGTGCCAGCACCCTAGACAGCTCCTACGAGCAGTACTTC; CDR3: CASTLDSSYEQYF
V: TRBV30; size: -; D: TRBD2; J: TRBJ2-7; DNA: TGTGCCTGGACTAGCGGATACGAGCAGTACTTC; CDR3: CAWTSGYEQYF
V: TRBV4-2; size: -; D: TRBD1; J: TRBJ1-2; DNA: TGTGCCAGCAGCCAACCCTCGACAGGGGCCTATGGCTACACCTTC; CDR3: CASSQPSTGAYGYTF
V: TRBV28; size: -; D: TRBD1; J: TRBJ1-1; DNA: TGTGCCACCCCCCCAGGGGGAGCTTTCTTT; CDR3: CATPPGGAFF
V: TRBV28; size: -; D: TRBD2; J: TRBJ2-5; DNA: TGTGCCAGCAGTTTACAGTCGGGGGGGTGGACCCAGTACTTC; CDR3: CASSLQSGGWTQYF
V: TRBV15; size: -; D: -; J: TRBJ1-5; DNA: TGTGCCACCAGCAGCGAAGGTAGCAATCAGCCCCAGCATTTT; CDR3: CATSSEGSNQPQHF
V: TRBV2; size: once; D: -; J: TRBJ1-5; DNA: TGTGCCAGCAGTGAAATGTCGGCAGGTGTTAATCAGCCCCAGCATTTT; CDR3: CASSEMSAGVNQPQHF
V: TRBV27; size: -; D: -; J: TRBJ2-6; DNA: TGTGCCAGCAGTAACTCTGGGGCCAACGTCCTGACTTTC; CDR3: CASSNSGANVLTF
V: TRBV4-2; size: -; D: -; J: TRBJ1-2; DNA: TGTGCCAGCAGCCAAGATCGCGGCTATCTTTGGGGCTACACCTTC; CDR3: CASSQDRGYLWGYTF
V: TRBV10-3; size: once; D: TRBD1; J: TRBJ2-7; DNA: TGTGCCATCAGTGATCAATCGGGACAGATGTCCTACGAGCAGTACTTC; CDR3: CAISDQSGQMSYEQYF
V: TRBV19; size: -; D: -; J: TRBJ2-7; DNA: TGTGCCAGTAGTTTCTCCCTGGAGTCGAAGGAGAGCTCCTACGAGCAGTACTTC; CDR3: CASSFSLESKESSYEQYF
V: TRBV27; size: -; D: -; J: TRBJ1-1; DNA: TGTGCCAGCAGTCCCTTTGGGGCCCCTGAAGCTTTCTTT; CDR3: CASSPFGAPEAFF
V: TRBV2; size: -; D: -; J: TRBJ2-5; DNA: TGTGCCAGCAGTGAAAGTTGGGAGACCCAGTACTTC; CDR3: CASSESWETQYF
V: TRBV6-5; size: -; D: -; J: TRBJ2-5; DNA: TGTGCCAGCAGTTACGCAGGAAAGGGGCTGAGAGAGACCCAGTACTTC; CDR3: CASSYAGKGLRETQYF
V: TRBV7-3; size: -; D: -; J: TRBJ1-2; DNA: TGTGCCAGCAGCTTAAGGGCTGGCTACACCTTC; CDR3: CASSLRAGYTF
V: TRBV28; size: -; D: -; J: TRBJ1-1; DNA: TGTGCCAGCAGTTACGGGGGCATGAACACTGAAGCTTTCTTT; CDR3: CASSYGGMNTEAFF
V: TRBV11-2; size: once; D: -; J: TRBJ2-7; DNA: TGTGCCAGCAGACAAATAGGGGGGGAGGACGGATCCTACGAGCAGTACTTC; CDR3: CASRQIGGEDGSYEQYF
V: TRBV6-1; size: -; D: TRBD1; J: TRBJ2-3; DNA: TGTGCCAGCAGACAGGGGGGCACAGATACGCAGTATTTT; CDR3: CASRQGGTDTQYF
V: TRBV30; size: -; D: -; J: TRBJ1-6; DNA: TGTGCCTGGAGTGTACAGGGTAATTCACCCCTCCACTTT; CDR3: CAWSVQGNSPLHF
V: TRBV27; size: -; D: -; J: TRBJ1-6; DNA: TGTGCCAGCAGCCTAACAGCGTTAGGTTCACCCCTCCACTTT; CDR3: CASSLTALGSPLHF
V: TRBV5-6; size: -; D: -; J: TRBJ1-3; DNA: TGTGCCAGCGGAAAAGGAGGAAACACCATATATTTT; CDR3: CASGKGGNTIYF
V: TRBV15; size: once; D: -; J: TRBJ1-1; DNA: TGTGCCACAGGGACCGCGGAGGGCACTGAAGCTTTCTTT; CDR3: CATGTAEGTEAFF
V: TRBV30; size: -; D: -; J: TRBJ2-2; DNA: TGTGCCTGGACCGTAGACCGGGGTGACGGGGAGCTGTTTTTT; CDR3: CAWTVDRGDGELFF
V: TRBV5-1; size: -; D: -; J: TRBJ2-7; DNA: TGCGCCAGCAGCCAGGGACGGGATAAAGTCATGTACGAGCAGTACTTC; CDR3: CASSQGRDKVMYEQYF
V: TRBV10-3; size: -; D: -; J: TRBJ1-3; DNA: TGTGCCATCAGTGAGTCGTCTAGGACAGACGGAAACACCATATATTTT; CDR3: CAISESSRTDGNTIYF
V: TRBV6-5; size: once; D: -; J: TRBJ1-1; DNA: TGTGCCAGCAGTTACTCAGGGCTCTCTGAAGCTTTCTTT; CDR3: CASSYSGLSEAFF
V: TRBV27; size: -; D: -; J: TRBJ1-6; DNA: TGTGCCAGCAGTTTGATGCGTAGTAATTCACCCCTCCACTTT; CDR3: CASSLMRSNSPLHF
V: TRBV28; size: -; D: TRBD2; J: TRBJ2-2; DNA: TGTGCCAGCAGTTTAAGCGGGGCCACGAACACCGGGGAGCTGTTTTTT; CDR3: CASSLSGATNTGELFF
V: TRBV11-2; size: -; D: TRBD1; J: TRBJ2-1; DNA: TGTGCCAGCAGCCAAATTCGACAGGGGGGCTACAATGAGCAGTTCTTC; CDR3: CASSQIRQGGYNEQFF
V: TRBV28; size: -; D: -; J: TRBJ2-1; DNA: TGTGCCAGCACCCGAGGGTCGGAGTACAATGAGCAGTTCTTC; CDR3: CASTRGSEYNEQFF
V: TRBV7-9; size: -; D: -; J: TRBJ2-7; DNA: TGTGCCAGCAGCTTTCCGGGGGCCACCTACGAGCAGTACTTC; CDR3: CASSFPGATYEQYF